This is a list of T cell receptor beta chains from one sample in a study of blood T cell repertoires in COVID-19. Here immunoSEQ multiplex PCR was the method, and the copy in TCRdb shows in-frame clones only, minus some. The profile shows approximately 130,000 clones, about 77% of them singletons. What was sequenced was peripheral blood. All receptors derive from a man older than 75 with acute or convalescent COVID-19. The CDR3 runs from the conserved cysteine through the conserved F or W. The D gene is left open where the match is weak. Part of the rows lack a size; the others show once, few, many or a class for expanded clones.

j_call v_call d_call clone_size cdr3_aa cdr3_nt
TRBJ2-2 TRBV5-1 . few CASSLARGSLVGELFF TGCGCCAGCAGCTTGGCCAGGGGCAGTTTAGTCGGGGAGCTGTTTTTT
TRBJ1-1 TRBV7-2 TRBD1 once CASSLRQGDTEAFF TGTGCCAGCAGCCTTCGACAGGGAGACACTGAAGCTTTCTTT
TRBJ2-1 TRBV24-1 TRBD2 . CATSDQTSGGVYNEQFF TGTGCCACCAGTGACCAGACTAGCGGGGGGGTCTACAATGAGCAGTTCTTC
TRBJ1-6 TRBV12-5 . . CASGLVLSPGYNSPLHF TGTGCTAGTGGTTTGGTACTATCCCCCGGCTATAATTCACCCCTCCACTTT
TRBJ2-7 TRBV6-6 TRBD1 few CASSYGPTGAAYEQYF TGTGCCAGCAGTTACGGTCCGACAGGGGCCGCCTACGAGCAGTACTTC
TRBJ1-1 TRBV19 TRBD1 . CASSIVTGGLTEAFF TGTGCCAGTAGTATAGTAACAGGGGGCCTCACTGAAGCTTTCTTT
TRBJ2-2 TRBV2 . . CASNEQGRGTGELFF TGTGCCAGCAACGAACAAGGGCGGGGCACCGGGGAGCTGTTTTTT
TRBJ1-1 TRBV3-1/TRBV3-2 . . CASSQGLGQRNTEAFF TGTGCCAGCAGCCAAGGCCTTGGACAGAGGAACACTGAAGCTTTCTTT
TRBJ2-4 TRBV2 . . CASSEGFRGNIQYF TGTGCCAGCAGTGAAGGATTCCGAGGGAACATTCAGTACTTC
TRBJ1-4 TRBV4-1 . many CASSQGRARTNEKLFF TGCGCCAGCAGCCAAGGCAGGGCGCGAACTAATGAAAAACTGTTTTTT
TRBJ2-1 TRBV12-3/TRBV12-4 TRBD1 . CASSLDRVAEQFF TGTGCCAGCAGTTTGGACAGGGTAGCTGAGCAGTTCTTC
TRBJ1-6 TRBV3-1/TRBV3-2 . . CASSPGTSYNSPLHF TGTGCCAGCAGCCCCGGGACTTCCTATAATTCACCCCTCCACTTT
TRBJ1-1 TRBV25-1 TRBD1 few CASSDAAGQPRSEAFF TGTGCCAGCAGTGATGCGGCGGGACAGCCCCGTAGTGAAGCTTTCTTT
TRBJ1-1 TRBV6-6 . . CASSYSLHTEAFF TGTGCCAGCAGTTACTCCCTCCACACTGAAGCTTTCTTT
TRBJ2-5 TRBV7-6 TRBD1 few CASSLTTGGQETQYF TGTGCCAGCAGCTTAACGACAGGGGGCCAAGAGACCCAGTACTTC
TRBJ2-2 TRBV12-3/TRBV12-4 . . CASSSSNTGELFF TGTGCCAGCAGTTCATCGAACACCGGGGAGCTGTTTTTT
TRBJ1-3 TRBV28 . few CASSRQSSGNTIYF TGTGCCAGCAGTAGACAGAGCTCTGGAAACACCATATATTTT
TRBJ2-1 TRBV28 TRBD2 once CASSLGTSGGYNEQFF TGTGCCAGCAGTCTCGGGACTAGCGGGGGGTACAATGAGCAGTTCTTC
TRBJ2-1 TRBV29-1 TRBD1 many CSVLDRGVDNEQFF TGCAGCGTTTTGGACAGGGGAGTCGACAATGAGCAGTTCTTC
TRBJ1-6 TRBV30 . . CALLYRETLHF TGTGCCCTGTTATATCGGGAGACCCTCCACTTT
TRBJ1-6 TRBV5-5 . many CASSLYRQGLNSPLHF TGTGCCAGCAGCTTGTATCGTCAGGGGCTTAATTCACCCCTCCACTTT
TRBJ1-5 TRBV5-8 . many CASSLGGLGWNQPQHF TGTGCCAGCAGCTTGGGGGGCTTAGGTTGGAATCAGCCCCAGCATTTT
TRBJ2-2 TRBV19 TRBD2 few CASSFLAGVGTGELFF TGTGCCAGTAGTTTCCTTGCGGGGGTTGGGACCGGGGAGCTGTTTTTT
TRBJ2-5 TRBV2 TRBD1 . CASSGPGTENQETQYF TGTGCCAGCAGTGGTCCCGGGACAGAGAACCAAGAGACCCAGTACTTC
TRBJ1-4 TRBV7-2 . . CASSLAFVGQDLGNEKLFF TGTGCCAGCAGCTTAGCGTTCGTGGGGCAGGATCTTGGTAATGAAAAACTGTTTTTT
TRBJ2-7 TRBV2 . . CASSGTYSPYEQYF TGTGCCAGCAGTGGAACCTACTCGCCCTACGAGCAGTACTTC
TRBJ2-3 TRBV30 TRBD2 . CAWSPSGGLIPDTQYF TGTGCCTGGTCCCCTAGCGGGGGGTTGATCCCAGATACGCAGTATTTT
TRBJ2-2 TRBV5-1 TRBD1 . CASSASTGNWNTGELFF TGCGCCAGCAGCGCCTCGACAGGGAACTGGAACACCGGGGAGCTGTTTTTT
TRBJ2-1 TRBV5-1 TRBD2 . CASSLGTRVMNEQFF TGCGCCAGCAGCTTGGGGACTAGAGTGATGAATGAGCAGTTCTTC
TRBJ2-7 TRBV6-5 TRBD2 . CASRVLAGTLGEQYF TGTGCCAGCAGAGTTCTAGCGGGGACCCTGGGCGAGCAGTACTTC
TRBJ2-5 TRBV4-1 . . CASSQGLKRGSGKETQYF TGCGCCAGCAGCCAGGGACTGAAAAGGGGATCGGGCAAGGAGACCCAGTACTTC
TRBJ1-6 TRBV7-6 . few CASSSNMNSPLHF TGTGCCAGCAGCTCGAACATGAATTCACCCCTCCACTTT
TRBJ1-1 TRBV5-1 . . CASSLDRNTEAFF TGCGCCAGCAGCTTGGACAGGAACACTGAAGCTTTCTTT
TRBJ2-7 TRBV15 TRBD1 few CATSLGTGRRVYEQYF TGTGCCACCAGCCTAGGGACAGGGAGAAGGGTCTACGAGCAGTACTTC
TRBJ1-2 TRBV29-1 . . CSVGQERGYTF TGCAGCGTTGGGCAGGAACGTGGCTACACCTTC
TRBJ2-5 TRBV5-6 TRBD1 few CASRTTGGQETQYF TGTGCCAGCAGAACAACAGGGGGCCAAGAGACCCAGTACTTC
TRBJ2-2 TRBV6-5 . once CASSYAGKRGELFF TGTGCCAGCAGTTATGCGGGGAAGAGGGGGGAGCTGTTTTTT
TRBJ2-7 TRBV19 TRBD1 few CASSIGQGDEQYF TGTGCCAGTAGTATAGGACAGGGTGACGAGCAGTACTTC
TRBJ1-1 TRBV6-5 . few CASSYPEGEAFF TGTGCCAGCAGTTACCCCGAGGGCGAAGCTTTCTTT
TRBJ2-5 TRBV6-5 . . CASRSPATWETQYF TGTGCCAGCAGAAGTCCCGCTACGTGGGAGACCCAGTACTTC
TRBJ2-7 TRBV6-5 TRBD2 . CASGGPSGFYEQYF TGTGCCAGCGGAGGCCCTAGCGGTTTCTACGAGCAGTACTTC
TRBJ1-1 TRBV2 . . CASSGQVNTEAFF TGTGCCAGCAGTGGACAGGTGAACACTGAAGCTTTCTTT
TRBJ1-4 TRBV7-9 . once CASSLAGGIRGKLFF TGTGCCAGCAGCTTAGCGGGAGGGATTCGGGGAAAACTGTTTTTT
TRBJ2-3 TRBV5-1 . . CASSRQAGTDTQYF TGCGCCAGCAGTAGACAGGCCGGGACAGATACGCAGTATTTT
TRBJ2-7 TRBV6-6 . . CASSRGTNVNEQYF TGTGCCAGCAGTCGGGGGACAAACGTAAACGAGCAGTACTTC
TRBJ2-5 TRBV7-2 TRBD2 . CASSLGAGGLQETQYF TGTGCCAGCAGCTTAGGAGCGGGGGGTCTCCAAGAGACCCAGTACTTC
TRBJ2-7 TRBV6-1 . . CASSEMEYEQYF TGTGCCAGCAGTGAGATGGAGTACGAGCAGTACTTC
TRBJ1-1 TRBV5-1 . . CASSRGDSTEAFF TGCGCCAGCAGTCGGGGGGATTCGACTGAAGCTTTCTTT